This T cell receptor (beta chain) was captured in a study of shared clonotypes between healthy human individuals. Repertoires were generated with immunoSEQ multiplex PCR, while TCRdb's copy carries only in-frame clones and drops some. Of some 530,000 clones listed, roughly 80% were seen once; the top ten hold 10% to 15%. Per the germline V gene, CDR1 is SGHRS and CDR2 is YFSETQ. The CDR3 covers 13 residues. The V end lost 2 bases, the J end lost 3 bases, and 8 bases lay between the germline ends. The sequence was obtained from a woman between 35 and 50 years old in good health. Some clones in this sample may be carry-over from other donors' samples. The specimen sequenced was PBMCs. The V call is TRBV5-1, the J call TRBJ1-2; D not certain. The chain's CDR3 is CASSFGPDYGYTF. The CDR3 DNA reads TGCGCCAGCAGCTTCGGGCCAGACTATGGCTACACCTTC.